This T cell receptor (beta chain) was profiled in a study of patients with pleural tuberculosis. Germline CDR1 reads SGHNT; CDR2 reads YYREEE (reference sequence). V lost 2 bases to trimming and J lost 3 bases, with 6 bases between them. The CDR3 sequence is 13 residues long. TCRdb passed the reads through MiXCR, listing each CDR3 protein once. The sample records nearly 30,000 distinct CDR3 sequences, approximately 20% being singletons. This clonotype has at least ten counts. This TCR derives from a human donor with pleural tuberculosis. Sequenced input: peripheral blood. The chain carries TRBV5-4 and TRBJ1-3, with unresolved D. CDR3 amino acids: CASSFGGGNTIYF. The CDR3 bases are TGTGCCAGCAGCTTTGGTGGTGGAAACACCATATATTTT.